This T cell receptor beta chain was sequenced for a study of T cell responses to AZD1222 COVID-19 vaccine. The CDR3 spans 16 residues. V shed 3 bases, J shed 8 bases, and the junction held 11 bases outside the gene matches. Germline CDR1 reads LNHDA; CDR2 reads SQIVND (reference sequence). This table comes from immunoSEQ multiplex PCR, and its TCRdb copy is limited to in-frame clones, with some not included. The table shows some 95,000 clones, with 89% occurring only once. This clone appeared a few times. The chain joins TRBV19 to TRBJ1-4; 8 nucleotides line up with TRBD1. This clonotype originated in an adult in good health. The sample here was peripheral blood, taken on day 0 of MenACWY control vaccination. This CDR3 reads CASSMGQAILEEKLFF. The CDR3 DNA sequence: TGTGCCAGTAGTATGGGACAGGCTATCTTGGAAGAAAAACTGTTTTTT.